This T cell receptor beta chain was observed in a study of CD8 T cells in ankylosing spondylitis (dated by TCRdb to 2015 to 2018). Regarding the study in general: To find TCR variants linked to disease, the study profiled T cell receptor beta repertoires in ankylosing spondylitis patients and healthy donors. The full study cohort comprised 25 ankylosing spondylitis patients and 85 to 120 healthy donors. Peripheral blood was sampled, and synovial fluid was additionally collected from ankylosing spondylitis patients.

A note on this clonotype: Its antigen is unknown. The sample holds no much larger clone one base away, and base qualities are not on file.

Study-wide findings and limitations: The disease-linked clones showed a CD8+ phenotype and occurred at relatively low frequencies in peripheral blood. The disease-linked clones were reported as significantly enriched in matched synovial fluid samples from ankylosing spondylitis patients. Some TCR beta motif variants had previously been reported in synovial fluid and blood of reactive arthritis patients, which suggested common disease-initiation mechanisms. Blood from ankylosing spondylitis patients appeared to be characterized by a TCR beta motif composed of several highly homologous amino acid variants.

These reads were obtained on an Illumina HiSeq 2500. TCR beta libraries were prepared by quantitative 5'-RACE with molecular barcodes. The published analysis was carried out like this. A new computational method, built on a probabilistic model of VDJ rearrangement, was used to identify disease-linked TCR variants. TCRdb trimmed the raw reads at Q25, called clones with MiXCR and kept productive beta chains. CDR3 protein sequences are deduplicated, and each keeps its most common genes and DNA. Here the V and J calls rest on TCRdb's processing, not on the authors' analysis. The sample table records about 100,000 distinct CDR3 sequences; less than 25% of these occur just once. Approximately 13% of the sample belongs to the ten largest clones. The junction shows trimming of 8 bases on V and 2 bases on J, plus 13 bases between the germline ends. The CDR3 spans 14 residues, from the cysteine through the phenylalanine. The retained sequence is limited to the CDR3, 42 bases, with the frame set at the first base. CDR1 and CDR2 are read off the germline V gene (reference sequence) as SEHNR and FQNEAQ.

Synovial fluid samples were paired with blood samples taken from the same ankylosing spondylitis patients. The sequence links TRBV7-9 to TRBJ2-1, with TRBD1 perhaps the D gene, on 6 matching bases. This sequence originates from a male donor with ankylosing spondylitis. The source material was synovial fluid, either unsorted or a sorted T cell fraction (not recorded which). Here the CDR3 is given as CASGGGSPYNEQFF. The sequenced DNA: TGTGCCAGCGGGGGCGGTAGCCCCTACAATGAGCAGTTCTTC.